These T cell receptor beta chains were read from a single sample in a study of shared clonotypes between healthy human individuals. Produced via immunoSEQ multiplex PCR; TCRdb's table is partial and in-frame only. The sample contains under 1,100,000 clones, about 84% of which appear only once. The specimen sequenced was memory CD4+ T cells from PBMCs. The receptor source for this set is a young man in good health. Some clones in this sample may be carry-over from other donors' samples. Both conserved end residues are part of each CDR3. The order of the fields is V gene, J gene, clone size, D gene, CDR3 DNA, CDR3 protein. D genes are given only for firm matches. Rows may omit the clone size; those that give it use once, few, many or a size class.

>TRBV11-3|TRBJ2-2|.|TRBD2
TGTGCCAGCAGCTTGGGAAGTAGGACTAGCGCTAAGAACACCGGGGAGCTGTTTTTT
CASSLGSRTSAKNTGELFF
>TRBV27|TRBJ2-2|.|TRBD2
TGTGCCAGCCGTGAACTAGCGGGAGGTACCACCGGGGAGCTGTTTTTT
CASRELAGGTTGELFF
>TRBV25-1|TRBJ1-1|few|.
TGTGCCAGCAGTGAGGGCGGAAACACTGAAGCTTTCTTT
CASSEGGNTEAFF
>TRBV11-2|TRBJ2-1|.|.
TGTGCCAGCAGGGCGGAGGGCCTCAGGAATGAGCAGTTCTTC
CASRAEGLRNEQFF
>TRBV30|TRBJ2-7|.|.
TGTGCCTGGAGTGTAGGGAGCCAGGTCCACGAGCAGTACTTC
CAWSVGSQVHEQYF
>TRBV5-4|TRBJ1-4|once|.
TGTGCCAGCAGCTTGGGAGCTAACAATGAAAAACTGTTTTTT
CASSLGANNEKLFF
>TRBV5-1|TRBJ2-3|once|.
TGCGCCAGCAGCTTGGGGGCCTTAGCGGGCACAGATACGCAGTATTTT
CASSLGALAGTDTQYF
>TRBV27|TRBJ1-1|many|.
TGTGCCAGCAGTTCCACAAGGGTCGGCACTGAAGCTTTCTTT
CASSSTRVGTEAFF
>TRBV19|TRBJ1-2|.|.
TGTGCCAGTAAACCATGGACAGACAATTTTGGCTATGGCTACACCTTC
CASKPWTDNFGYGYTF
>TRBV4-1|TRBJ1-5|.|.
TGCGCCAGCAGCCAATCGCCCGAAGCCCATAGCAATCAGCCCCAGCATTTT
CASSQSPEAHSNQPQHF
>TRBV13|TRBJ1-4|.|TRBD1
TGTGCCAGCAGCGCTTACAGGGGGCGAGGTGAAAAACTGTTTTTT
CASSAYRGRGEKLFF
>TRBV5-8|TRBJ1-5|.|.
TGTGCCAGCAGCTTGGCGGTGCGGGGTTGGACTCAGCCCCAGCATTTT
CASSLAVRGWTQPQHF
>TRBV2|TRBJ2-3|few|.
TGTGCCAGCAGTGAGAGGACATTCGGAGATACGCAGTATTTT
CASSERTFGDTQYF
>TRBV28|TRBJ2-5|.|.
TGTGCCAGCAGTACTGGGGGGGACAGGGAGACCCAGTACTTC
CASSTGGDRETQYF
>TRBV5-5|TRBJ2-1|once|TRBD2
TGTGCCAGCAGCTTGGCCCCCCTAGCGGGAGGCTATAGTGAGCAGTTCTTC
CASSLAPLAGGYSEQFF
>TRBV18|TRBJ1-1|few|.
TGTGCCAGCTCCCCGACGACAGTCCTCACTGAAGCTTTCTTT
CASSPTTVLTEAFF
>TRBV10-3|TRBJ2-1|.|TRBD2
TGTGCCATCAGTCCGGGACTAGCGGGAGAGAATGAGCAGTTCTTC
CAISPGLAGENEQFF
>TRBV2|TRBJ1-2|.|.
TGTGCCAGCAGCCTATACCCTGGACGACATGGCTACACCTTC
CASSLYPGRHGYTF
>TRBV7-2|TRBJ2-7|.|TRBD2
TGTGCCAGCAGCCCAAGGGGCGGGAGAGGCTTCTACGAGCAGTACTTC
CASSPRGGRGFYEQYF
>TRBV5-5|TRBJ2-3|.|TRBD2
TGTGCCAGCAGCCGACCTAGCGGCACCCGCACAGATACGCAGTATTTT
CASSRPSGTRTDTQYF
>TRBV28|TRBJ1-5|once|.
TGTGCCAGCAGCCCGTCGTTAGTATCCCCCCAGCATTTT
CASSPSLVSPQHF